The 5 T cell receptor beta chains listed next were all sequenced from one sample in a study of T cell changes during pregnancy in multiple sclerosis. Produced via immunoSEQ multiplex PCR; TCRdb's table is partial and in-frame only. Of some 41,000 clones in the sample, roughly nine tenths were seen once. The source material was CD4+ T cells from peripheral blood mononuclear cells, sampled after pregnancy. The receptors derive from a female donor with multiple sclerosis, enrolled in a pregnancy study.

The chain employs TRBV5-4 and TRBJ1-4, with 10 bases that match TRBD1. The CDR3 consists of 14 residues. J lost 7 bases, V lost 3 bases, and 3 bases had no gene match. Per the germline V gene, CDR1 is SGHNT and CDR2 is YYREEE (reference sequence). CDR3 nucleotides: TGTGCCAGCAGCTCCCGGGACAGGGGTGAAAAACTGTTTTTT. Its protein is CASSSRDRGEKLFF.

This clone has only one observation. This chain links TRBV7-9 with TRBJ1-4, with 7 bases that match TRBD1. Germline CDR1 reads SEHNR; CDR2 reads FQNEAQ (reference sequence). The junction had 10 bases not matched to a gene; V was cut back by 6 bases and J by 3 bases. This CDR3 has 16 residues. In DNA, the CDR3 is TGTGCCAGCAGACAAAATCCGGGACAGTCTAATGAAAAACTGTTTTTT. The encoded protein is CASRQNPGQSNEKLFF.

This clone was counted only a few times. This rearrangement joins TRBV5-1 to TRBJ2-5; perhaps TRBD2 as D (6 bases). There are 14 residues in the CDR3. V was pared by 0 bases and J by 4 bases, with 10 bases between. Germline V gene sequence: CDR1 SGHRS, CDR2 YFSETQ. This chain's CDR3 is CASSLASGVETQYF. The DNA of the CDR3 is TGCGCCAGCAGCTTGGCTTCGGGAGTAGAGACCCAGTACTTC.

The chain couples TRBV6-5 to TRBJ2-7; TRBD1 is a possible D gene (5 bases). Germline V gene data show CDR1 as MNHEY and CDR2 as SVGAGI. The CDR3 totals 13 residues. Between the trimmed V and J ends, which lost 4 bases and 0 bases, there was a span of 7 bases. CDR3 sequence: CASSSTVSYEQYF. The DNA of the CDR3 is TGTGCCAGCAGTTCGACAGTCTCCTACGAGCAGTACTTC.

The chain recombines TRBV18 with TRBJ1-1; 8 nucleotides agree with TRBD1. This CDR3 is built from 12 residues. Trimming took 6 bases from V and 11 from J; bases not matched to a gene: 8. CDR1 KGHSH and CDR2 LQKENI come from the germline V gene. CDR3 DNA sequence: TGTGCCAGCTCGGCAGGGGGCGGACTGGCTTTCTTT. This codes for CASSAGGGLAFF.